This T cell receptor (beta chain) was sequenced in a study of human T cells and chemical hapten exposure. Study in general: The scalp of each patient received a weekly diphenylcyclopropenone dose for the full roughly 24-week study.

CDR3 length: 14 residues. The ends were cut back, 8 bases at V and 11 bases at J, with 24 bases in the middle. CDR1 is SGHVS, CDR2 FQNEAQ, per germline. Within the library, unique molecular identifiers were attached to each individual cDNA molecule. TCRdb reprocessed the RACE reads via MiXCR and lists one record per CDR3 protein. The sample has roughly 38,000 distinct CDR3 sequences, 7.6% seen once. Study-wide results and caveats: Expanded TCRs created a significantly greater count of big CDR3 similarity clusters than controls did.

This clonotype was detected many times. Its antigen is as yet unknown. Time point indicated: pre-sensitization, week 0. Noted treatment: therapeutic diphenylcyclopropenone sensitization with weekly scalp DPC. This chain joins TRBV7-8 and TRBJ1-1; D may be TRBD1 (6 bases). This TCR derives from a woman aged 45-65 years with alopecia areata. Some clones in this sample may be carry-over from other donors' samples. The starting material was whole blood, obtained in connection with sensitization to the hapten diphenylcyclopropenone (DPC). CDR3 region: CASVRSDGGGGAFF. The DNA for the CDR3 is TGTGCCAGCGTACGATCGGACGGGGGCGGAGGGGCTTTCTTT. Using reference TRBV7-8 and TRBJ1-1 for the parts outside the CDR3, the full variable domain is GAGVSQSPRYKVAKRGQDVALRCDPISGHVSLFWYQQALGQGPEFLTYFQNEAQLDKSGLPSDRFFAERPEGSVSTLKIQRTQQEDSAVYLCASVRSDGGGGAFFGQGTRLTVV.